Only a few counts were recorded for the clone carrying this T cell receptor (beta chain). The antigen is undetermined. The data stem from a study of response to subunit inactivated influenza vaccine. Study results and caveats: It was suggested by the authors that few new T cells are recruited by each seasonal influenza vaccination.

CDR3 length: 17 residues. Germline assignment: CDR1 SGHRS and CDR2 YFSETQ. V shed 2 bases and J 1 base; nucleotides not matched to a gene: 10. One entry per CDR3 protein, called by TCRdb with MiXCR from the RT-PCR reads. The sample includes hundreds of thousands of distinct CDR3 sequences, approximately 17% of them seen just once. The sample consisted of PBMCs from blood, taken roughly 5 days after vaccination. The receptor's source is a man aged 50 or older who received an inactivated influenza vaccine. The chain recombines TRBV5-1 with TRBJ2-3, with TRBD2 matching over 7 bases. This CDR3 reads CASSLGFSGERTDTQYF. The CDR3 coding sequence is TGCGCCAGCAGCTTAGGGTTCAGCGGGGAACGCACAGATACGCAGTATTTT.